Shown below are 18 T cell receptor beta chains from a single sample sequenced in a study of radiation and T cells in renal cell carcinoma. This sample's time point: baseline pretreatment blood. Noted treatment: 15 Gy SBRT to primary tumor, nephrectomy 4 weeks later. TCRdb's table, derived via immunoSEQ multiplex PCR, lists solely in-frame clones and lacks some. The top ten clones hold 7.3% of a sample with 45,000 to 65,000 clones, over 70% of them seen once. The sample consisted of blood, taken from a patient whose treatment included radiotherapy and nephrectomy. The receptors shown here come from a man in his 60s with renal cell carcinoma.

The genes are TRBV7-2 and TRBJ1-1, with D perhaps matching TRBD1 (5 bases). Germline V CDR1 and CDR2: SGHTA, FQGNSA. The CDR3 has 15 amino acids. With 1 base removed from V and 0 bases from J, the gap between germline ends came to 9 bases. The DNA for the CDR3 is TGTGCCAGCAGCTTAGAAGGGGTTATGAACACTGAAGCTTTCTTT. It is translated as CASSLEGVMNTEAFF.

This clone has just one count. The CDR3: CASSWGRSSYNEQFF. The CDR3 DNA sequence: TGTGCCAGCAGCTGGGGACGGAGCTCCTACAATGAGCAGTTCTTC. The V call is TRBV13, the J call TRBJ2-1, with D tentatively TRBD1 or TRBD2 (5 bases each). With 4 bases removed from V and 0 bases from J, the gap between germline ends came to 10 bases. From germline, CDR1 is PRHDT and CDR2 FYEKMQ (reference sequence). This CDR3 is 15 amino acids long.

This chain joins TRBV5-1 and TRBJ2-3; the match to TRBD2 covers 7 bases. The germline CDR1 and CDR2 sequences are SGHRS and YFSETQ. The CDR3 is 15 amino acids. Trimming removed 5 bases from V and 2 bases from J; junction bases left unmatched: 8. DNA of the CDR3: TGCGCCAGCAGTATCGCGGGAGACCACACAGATACGCAGTATTTT. Its translation: CASSIAGDHTDTQYF.

The rearrangement joins TRBV12-5 to TRBJ2-1, with no clear D. The CDR3 runs 13 residues. Per germline, CDR1 LGHNT and CDR2 FRNRAP. Trimming left V 2 bases short and J 7 bases short, with 9 bases between. For the CDR3, the DNA is TGTGCTAGTGGTTTGTTTCTGTCAAATGAGCAGTTCTTC. It yields the protein CASGLFLSNEQFF.

This rearrangement joins TRBV7-6 to TRBJ2-1, with 10 bases aligning to TRBD2. Germline values: CDR1 SGHVS, CDR2 FNYEAQ. CDR3 length equals 18 residues. Germline trimming cut 5 bases from V and 4 bases from J; bases unmatched to any gene: 14. The CDR3 region is CASSHEYFASGRYNEQFF. The CDR3 DNA follows: TGTGCCAGCAGCCATGAATATTTCGCTAGCGGGAGATACAATGAGCAGTTCTTC.

The CDR3, as DNA: TGTGCCTGGAGTCGCAACAGGGAGGACGAGCAGTTCTTC. This encodes CAWSRNREDEQFF. The chain couples TRBV30 to TRBJ2-1, with D perhaps given as TRBD1 or TRBD2 (6 bases each). The V end was cut by 2 bases, the J end by 10 bases, with 15 bases between. This CDR3 spans 13 amino acids. From germline, CDR1 is GTSNPN and CDR2 SVGIG (reference sequence).

The rearrangement uses TRBV15 and TRBJ2-3, with 7 bases aligning to TRBD2. The ends lost 1 base at V and 2 bases at J; junction bases unmatched: 6. The V gene's germline CDR1 is LNHNV and CDR2 YYDKDF (reference sequence). The CDR3 contains 16 residues. In DNA, the CDR3 is TGTGCCACCAGCAGAGTTACGGGAGGCCTCACAGATACGCAGTATTTT. Protein: CATSRVTGGLTDTQYF.

The chain has TRBV4-3 and TRBJ2-3; no clear D gene. V gave up 2 bases and J gave up 2 bases, with 14 bases separating them. The CDR3 is 16 amino acids. Germline CDR1 is LGHNA and CDR2 is YSLEER. The CDR3 spells CASSQNVVGYTDTQYF. The CDR3 coding sequence is TGCGCCAGCAGCCAAAACGTCGTCGGTTACACAGATACGCAGTATTTT.

The chain uses TRBV30 and TRBJ2-1; D remains unclear. CDR3 size: 11 residues. V lost 3 bases and J lost 1, with 1 base in between. From germline, CDR1 is GTSNPN and CDR2 SVGIG (reference sequence). In DNA, the CDR3 is TGTGCCTGGAGATCCTACAATGAGCAGTTCTTC. This sequence encodes CAWRSYNEQFF.

The chain is built from TRBV29-1 and TRBJ2-1, with D possibly TRBD1 on 6 matching bases. Germline V lookup: CDR1 SQVTM, CDR2 ANQGSEA. The V end lost 3 bases, the J end lost 3 bases, and 12 bases lay between the germline ends. The CDR3 spans 14 residues. The CDR3 region has the DNA TGCAGCGTTGACGAACAGGGTAGCTACAATGAGCAGTTCTTC. Its protein product is CSVDEQGSYNEQFF.

The chain links TRBV7-6 to TRBJ2-5, with D possibly being TRBD1 (5 bases). V shed 0 bases and J shed 9 bases, with 20 bases lying between them. The CDR3 covers 16 residues. From germline, CDR1 is SGHVS and CDR2 FNYEAQ. The CDR3 loop reads CASSLASQGRKAPQYF. The CDR3 DNA reads as TGTGCCAGCAGCTTAGCGTCTCAGGGCCGAAAGGCGCCCCAGTACTTC.

This clone was seen only a few times. The J gene is TRBJ1-5, the V gene TRBV4-1; no firm D call. Germline CDR1 is MGHRA and CDR2 is YSYEKL. The CDR3 spans 13 residues. V dropped 0 bases and J dropped 7 bases, with 7 bases sitting between them. CDR3 DNA: TGCGCCAGCAGCCAAGACATATACCAGCCCCAGCATTTT. Translation: CASSQDIYQPQHF.

The chain combines TRBV19 with TRBJ2-3, with TRBD2 matching over 14 bases. The CDR3 spans 18 residues. Germline V gene lookup returns CDR1 LNHDA and CDR2 SQIVND (reference sequence). Trimming removed 7 bases from V and 1 base from J; junction bases left unmatched: 10. CDR3 region: CASTPSPGLAGGTDTQYF. The CDR3 nucleotides read TGTGCCAGTACCCCCTCCCCGGGACTAGCGGGGGGCACAGATACGCAGTATTTT.

The genes are TRBV5-6 and TRBJ2-2; D is unclear. In germline, CDR1 is SGHDT, CDR2 YYEEEE. With 0 bases removed from V and 0 bases from J, the gap between germline ends came to 9 bases. The CDR3 runs to 16 residues. This CDR3 reads CASSLAPLPNTGELFF. Here the CDR3 DNA reads TGTGCCAGCAGCTTGGCTCCGTTGCCGAACACCGGGGAGCTGTTTTTT. The full variable domain, with the rest looked up from reference TRBV5-6 and TRBJ2-2, is DAGVTQSPTHLIKTRGQQVTLRCSPKSGHDTVSWYQQALGQGPQFIFQYYEEEERQRGNFPDRFSGHQFPNYSSELNVNALLLGDSALYLCASSLAPLPNTGELFFGEGSRLTVL.

The chain employs TRBV7-9 and TRBJ1-4; 7 positions agree with TRBD1. CDR3 size: 14 residues. Germline CDR1 is SEHNR and CDR2 is FQNEAQ (reference sequence). Trimming at V came to 4 bases and at J to 8 bases, leaving 7 bases not matched to a gene. The CDR3 DNA follows: TGTGCCAGCAGCTCCAGGGGGATTCGGGAAAAACTGTTTTTT. It is translated as CASSSRGIREKLFF.

In nucleotides, the CDR3 is TGTGCCTGGAGCCAAGCGGGGGGGAGTGAGACCCAGTACTTC. It encodes CAWSQAGGSETQYF. The chain employs TRBV30 and TRBJ2-5, with TRBD2 identical over 10 bases. The V and J ends lost 3 bases and 5 bases, in that order; junction bases with no gene match: 6. The germline CDR1 and CDR2 sequences are GTSNPN and SVGIG (reference sequence). This CDR3 is 14 amino acids long.

This clone occurred a few times. This chain joins TRBV4-1 and TRBJ2-1, with 10 nucleotides matching TRBD2. CDR1 is MGHRA, CDR2 YSYEKL, per germline. V was clipped by 0 bases and J by 9 bases; unmatched bases: 5. The CDR3 totals 15 residues. The CDR3 DNA reads as TGCGCCAGCAGCCAAGAAAAGGGACTAGCGATTGAGCAGTTCTTC. Translating it yields CASSQEKGLAIEQFF.

The rearrangement joins TRBV6-5 to TRBJ1-2; D unclear. The CDR3 consists of 15 residues. Germline V gene sequence: CDR1 MNHEY, CDR2 SVGAGI. Trimming pared 5 bases from V and 8 bases from J, leaving 21 bases between. CDR3 DNA sequence: TGTGCCAGCAGTACTATCTCGACGGCCACGGAGGGCTACACCTTC. Its translation: CASSTISTATEGYTF.